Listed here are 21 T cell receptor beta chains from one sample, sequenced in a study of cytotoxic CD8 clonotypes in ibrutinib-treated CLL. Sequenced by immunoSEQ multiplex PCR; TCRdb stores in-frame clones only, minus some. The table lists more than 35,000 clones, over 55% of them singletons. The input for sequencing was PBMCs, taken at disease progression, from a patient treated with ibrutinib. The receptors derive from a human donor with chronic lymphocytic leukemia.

The CDR3 reads CASSILGRGPNTGELFF. In DNA, the CDR3 is TGTGCCAGTAGTATACTAGGCAGGGGGCCGAACACCGGGGAGCTGTTTTTT. The rearrangement joins TRBV19 to TRBJ2-2; 8 nucleotides agree with TRBD1. Germline V gives CDR1 LNHDA, CDR2 SQIVND (reference sequence). The CDR3 contains 17 residues. V shed 2 bases and J 0 bases; nucleotides not matched to a gene: 5. Together with reference TRBV19 and TRBJ2-2, the CDR3 gives the full variable domain: DGGITQSPKYLFRKEGQNVTLSCEQNLNHDAMYWYRQDPGQGLRLIYYSQIVNDFQKGDIAEGYSVSREKKESFPLTVTSAQKNPTAFYLCASSILGRGPNTGELFFGEGSRLTVL.

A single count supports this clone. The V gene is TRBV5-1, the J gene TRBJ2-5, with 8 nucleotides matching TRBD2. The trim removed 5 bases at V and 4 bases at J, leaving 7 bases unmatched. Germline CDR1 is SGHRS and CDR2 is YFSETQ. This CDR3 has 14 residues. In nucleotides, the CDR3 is TGCGCCAGCAGTCCGGGGGGGCCACTAGAGACCCAGTACTTC. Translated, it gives CASSPGGPLETQYF.

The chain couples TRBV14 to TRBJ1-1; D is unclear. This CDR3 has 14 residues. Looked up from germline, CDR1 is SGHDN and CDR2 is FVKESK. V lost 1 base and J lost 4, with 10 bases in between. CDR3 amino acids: CASSQVFGGTEAFF. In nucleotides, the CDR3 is TGTGCCAGCAGCCAAGTGTTCGGAGGCACTGAAGCTTTCTTT.

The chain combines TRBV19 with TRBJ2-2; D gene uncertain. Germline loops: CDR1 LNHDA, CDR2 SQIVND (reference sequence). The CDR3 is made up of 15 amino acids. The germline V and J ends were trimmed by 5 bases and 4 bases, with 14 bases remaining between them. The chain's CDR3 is CASSSKPGPTGELFF. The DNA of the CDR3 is TGTGCCAGTAGTTCGAAGCCCGGGCCCACCGGGGAGCTGTTTTTT.

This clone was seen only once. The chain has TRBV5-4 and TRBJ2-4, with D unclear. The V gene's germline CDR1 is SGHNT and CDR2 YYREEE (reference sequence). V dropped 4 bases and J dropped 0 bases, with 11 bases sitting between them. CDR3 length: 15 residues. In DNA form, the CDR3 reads TGTGCCAGCAGCCCGGCCGGGCAAGCCAAAAACATTCAGTACTTC. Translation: CASSPAGQAKNIQYF.

DNA of the CDR3: TGTGCCAGCAGCTCACAGTACAATGAGCAGTTCTTC. Translating it yields CASSSQYNEQFF. The chain uses TRBV7-9 and TRBJ2-1; unclear D gene. The V gene lost 4 bases and the J gene lost 4 bases, with 5 bases spanning the gap. The CDR3 extends over 12 amino acids. Per germline, CDR1 SEHNR and CDR2 FQNEAQ (reference sequence).

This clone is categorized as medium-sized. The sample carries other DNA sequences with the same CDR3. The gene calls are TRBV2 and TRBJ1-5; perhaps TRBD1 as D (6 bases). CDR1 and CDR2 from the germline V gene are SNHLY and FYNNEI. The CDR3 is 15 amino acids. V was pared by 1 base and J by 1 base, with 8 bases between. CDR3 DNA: TGTGCCAGCAGTGAAGGGGGGCAGAGCAATCAGCCCCAGCATTTT. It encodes CASSEGGQSNQPQHF.

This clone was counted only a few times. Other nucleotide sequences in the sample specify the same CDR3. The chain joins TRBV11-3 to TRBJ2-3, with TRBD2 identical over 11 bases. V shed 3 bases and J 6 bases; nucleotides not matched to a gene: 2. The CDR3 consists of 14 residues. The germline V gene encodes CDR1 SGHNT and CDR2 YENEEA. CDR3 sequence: CASSLGTSGDTQYF. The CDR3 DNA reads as TGTGCCAGCAGCTTGGGGACTAGCGGCGATACGCAGTATTTT.

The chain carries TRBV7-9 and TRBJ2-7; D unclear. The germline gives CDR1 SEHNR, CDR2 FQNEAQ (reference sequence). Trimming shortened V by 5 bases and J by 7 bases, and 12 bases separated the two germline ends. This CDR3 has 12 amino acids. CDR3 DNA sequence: TGTGCCAGCAGCCCGACCTCAGGAGAGCAGTACTTC. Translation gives CASSPTSGEQYF.

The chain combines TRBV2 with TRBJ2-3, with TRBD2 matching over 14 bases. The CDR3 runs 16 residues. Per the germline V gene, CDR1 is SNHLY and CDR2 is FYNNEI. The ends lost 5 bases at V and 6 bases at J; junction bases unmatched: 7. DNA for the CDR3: TGTGCCAGCAGTTCCGGACTAGCGGGGGGTTGGGATACGCAGTATTTT. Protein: CASSSGLAGGWDTQYF.

CDR3: CASSNRHNQETQYF. The CDR3 DNA reads TGTGCCAGTAGTAACCGGCACAACCAAGAGACCCAGTACTTC. The rearrangement links TRBV19 to TRBJ2-5; D gene uncertain. Germline values: CDR1 LNHDA, CDR2 SQIVND (reference sequence). The CDR3 has 14 residues. With 4 bases removed from V and 0 bases from J, the gap between germline ends came to 9 bases.

The chain's CDR3 is CASSPISGRSGNTIYF. In DNA, the CDR3 is TGTGCCAGCTCACCAATTTCCGGCCGCTCTGGAAACACCATATATTTT. This chain links TRBV18 with TRBJ1-3, with D hard to call. In germline, CDR1 is KGHSH, CDR2 LQKENI. CDR3 size: 16 residues. Trimming cost V 2 bases and J 0 bases, with 11 bases left between them.

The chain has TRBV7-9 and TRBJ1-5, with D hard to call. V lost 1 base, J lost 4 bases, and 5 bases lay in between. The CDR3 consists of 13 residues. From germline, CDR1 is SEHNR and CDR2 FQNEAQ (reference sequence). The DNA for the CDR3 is TGTGCCAGCAGCTTAGAGAGTAATCAGCCCCAGCATTTT. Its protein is CASSLESNQPQHF.

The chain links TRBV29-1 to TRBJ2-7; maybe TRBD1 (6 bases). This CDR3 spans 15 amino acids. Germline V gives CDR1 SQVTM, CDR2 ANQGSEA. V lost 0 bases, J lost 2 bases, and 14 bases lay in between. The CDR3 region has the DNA TGCAGCGTTGAAGATCCGACAGGTCTCACCTACGAGCAGTACTTC. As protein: CSVEDPTGLTYEQYF.

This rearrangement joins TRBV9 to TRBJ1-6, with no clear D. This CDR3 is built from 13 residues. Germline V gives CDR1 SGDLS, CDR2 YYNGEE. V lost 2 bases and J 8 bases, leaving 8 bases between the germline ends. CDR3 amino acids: CASSVTPDSPLHF. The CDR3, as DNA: TGTGCCAGCAGCGTTACTCCCGATTCACCCCTCCACTTT.

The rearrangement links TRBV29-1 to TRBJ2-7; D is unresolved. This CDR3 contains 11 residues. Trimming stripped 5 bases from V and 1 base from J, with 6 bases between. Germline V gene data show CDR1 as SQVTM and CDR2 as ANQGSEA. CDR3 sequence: CSVRSSYEQYF. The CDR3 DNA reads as TGCAGCGTTAGGAGTTCCTACGAGCAGTACTTC.

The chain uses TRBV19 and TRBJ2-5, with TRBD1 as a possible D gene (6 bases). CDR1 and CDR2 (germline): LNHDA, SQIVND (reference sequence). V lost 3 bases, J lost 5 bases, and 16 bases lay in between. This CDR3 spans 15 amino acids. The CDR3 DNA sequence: TGTGCCAGTAGTATCAGCAGGGGCATCCAGGAGACCCAGTACTTC. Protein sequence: CASSISRGIQETQYF.

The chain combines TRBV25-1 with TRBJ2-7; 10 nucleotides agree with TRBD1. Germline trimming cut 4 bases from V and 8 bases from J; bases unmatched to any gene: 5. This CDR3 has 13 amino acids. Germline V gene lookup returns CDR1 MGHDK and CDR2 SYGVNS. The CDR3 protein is CASSGDRGPKQYF. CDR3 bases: TGTGCCAGCAGTGGGGACAGGGGACCCAAGCAGTACTTC.

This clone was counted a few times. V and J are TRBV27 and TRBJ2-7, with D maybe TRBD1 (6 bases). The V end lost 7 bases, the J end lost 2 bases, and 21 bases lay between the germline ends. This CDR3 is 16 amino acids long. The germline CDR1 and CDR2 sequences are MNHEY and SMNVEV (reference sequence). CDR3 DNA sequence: TGTGCCAGCAAGTCCCGGGCCAGGGACAACACCTACGAGCAGTACTTC. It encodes CASKSRARDNTYEQYF.

CDR3 region: CASSRRTGQNSPLHF. The CDR3 DNA is TGTGCCAGCAGCCGCCGGACAGGCCAAAATTCACCCCTCCACTTT. The chain links TRBV14 to TRBJ1-6; TRBD1 agrees at 7 bases. This CDR3 comprises 15 residues. With 4 bases clipped from V and 7 bases from J, the junction kept 7 bases outside the gene matches. Germline CDR1 SGHDN, CDR2 FVKESK.

CDR3 amino acids: CATSAGRGPYEQYF. Here the CDR3 DNA reads TGTGCCACCAGCGCAGGCAGGGGGCCCTACGAGCAGTACTTC. This rearrangement joins TRBV15 to TRBJ2-7, with TRBD1 matching 8 bases. V lost 5 bases to trimming and J lost 2 bases; unmatched junction nucleotides: 5. The CDR3 covers 14 residues. Germline-derived CDR1 and CDR2 are LNHNV and YYDKDF (reference sequence).